This T cell receptor beta chain was profiled in a study of blood T cell repertoires in COVID-19. Study-wide background: In each case, the material was cDNA or gDNA derived from T cells, B-cell-depleted T cells, or PBMCs.

Authors' data handling: Amplification of reference gene primers was used by the study to estimate nucleated cell counts. Sequencing used immunoSEQ multiplex PCR; TCRdb keeps in-frame clones, though not all of them. V, J and clone size are those of that table, while D and trimming were read from the DNA. The repertoire holds around 250,000 clones, roughly 90% seen once, with about 3% in the top ten. V was clipped by 4 bases and J by 6 bases; unmatched bases: 12. This CDR3 is 18 amino acids long. CDR1 and CDR2 from the germline V gene are SGDLS and YYNGEE. The sequence was obtained from a woman in her 30s with active or convalescent COVID-19. This rearrangement joins TRBV9 to TRBJ2-1; 14 bases match TRBD2. Sequenced input: peripheral blood. The CDR3 nucleotides are TGTGCCAGCAGCCATGGACTAGCGGGGGGCCCCCTCGGCAATGAGCAGTTCTTC. Translated, it gives CASSHGLAGGPLGNEQFF.